This T cell receptor (beta chain) was recovered during a study of T cell changes during pregnancy in multiple sclerosis. The method was immunoSEQ multiplex PCR; TCRdb's version includes in-frame clones alone and lacks a portion of them. The sample includes 25,000 to 35,000 clones, roughly 90% of them seen just once. This CDR3 has 15 residues. Per the germline V gene, CDR1 is LGHNA and CDR2 is YNFKEQ. The ends lost 3 bases at V and 9 bases at J; junction bases unmatched: 11. V usage is TRBV4-2 and J usage is TRBJ1-5; 7 nucleotides agree with TRBD1. The sample here was CD8+ T cells from peripheral blood mononuclear cells, taken in the first trimester of pregnancy. This TCR was sampled from a female donor with multiple sclerosis, enrolled in a pregnancy study. The DNA of the CDR3 is TGTGCCAGCAGCCAGAAAGGACAGGCCGTGCGGCCCCAGCATTTT. This sequence encodes CASSQKGQAVRPQHF.